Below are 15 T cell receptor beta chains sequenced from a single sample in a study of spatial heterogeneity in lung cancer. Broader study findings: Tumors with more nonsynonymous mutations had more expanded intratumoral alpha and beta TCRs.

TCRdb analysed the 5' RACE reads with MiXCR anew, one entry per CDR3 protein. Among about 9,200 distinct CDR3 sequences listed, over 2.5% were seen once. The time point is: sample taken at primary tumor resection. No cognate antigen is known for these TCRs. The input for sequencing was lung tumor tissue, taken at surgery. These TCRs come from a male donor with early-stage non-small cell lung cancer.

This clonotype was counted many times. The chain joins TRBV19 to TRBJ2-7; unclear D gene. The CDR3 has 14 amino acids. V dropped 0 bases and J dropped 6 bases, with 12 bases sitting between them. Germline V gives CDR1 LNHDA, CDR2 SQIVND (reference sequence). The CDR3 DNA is TGTGCCAGTAGTATAGATCCAAGGACGAGCGAGCAGTACTTC. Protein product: CASSIDPRTSEQYF.

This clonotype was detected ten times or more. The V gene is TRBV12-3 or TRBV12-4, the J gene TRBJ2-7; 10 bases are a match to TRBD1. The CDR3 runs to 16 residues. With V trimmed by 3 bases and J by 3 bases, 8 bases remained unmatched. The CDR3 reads CASSFTWTGGNYEQYF. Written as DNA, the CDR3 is TGTGCCAGCAGTTTCACTTGGACAGGGGGTAACTACGAGCAGTACTTC.

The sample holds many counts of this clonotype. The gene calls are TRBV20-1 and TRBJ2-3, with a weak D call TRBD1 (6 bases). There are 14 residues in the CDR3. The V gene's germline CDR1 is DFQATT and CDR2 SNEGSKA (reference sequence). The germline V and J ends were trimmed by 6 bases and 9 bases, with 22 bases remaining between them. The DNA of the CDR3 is TGCAGTGCCCCCGTCGGGACATCAATCATGACGCAGTATTTT. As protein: CSAPVGTSIMTQYF.

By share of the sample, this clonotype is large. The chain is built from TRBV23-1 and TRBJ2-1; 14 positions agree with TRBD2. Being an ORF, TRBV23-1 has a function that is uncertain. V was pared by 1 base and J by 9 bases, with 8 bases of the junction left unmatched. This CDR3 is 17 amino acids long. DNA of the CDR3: TGCGCCAGCAGTCAATGCACCGGGACTAGCGGGGGTTGTGAGCAGTTCTTC. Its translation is CASSQCTGTSGGCEQFF.

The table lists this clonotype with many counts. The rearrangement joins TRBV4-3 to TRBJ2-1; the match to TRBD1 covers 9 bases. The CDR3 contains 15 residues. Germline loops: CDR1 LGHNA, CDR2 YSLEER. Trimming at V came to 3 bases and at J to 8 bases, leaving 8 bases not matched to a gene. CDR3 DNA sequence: TGCGCCAGCAGCCATGGGACAGGGATTGGGTATGAGCAGTTCTTC. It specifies CASSHGTGIGYEQFF.

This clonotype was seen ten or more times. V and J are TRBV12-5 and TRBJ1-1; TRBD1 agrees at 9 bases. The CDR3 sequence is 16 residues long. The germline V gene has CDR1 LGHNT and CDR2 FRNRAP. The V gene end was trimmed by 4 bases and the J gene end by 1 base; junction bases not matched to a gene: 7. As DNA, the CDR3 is TGTGCTAGTGGTTCAACCCGGACAGGGGCGAACACTGAAGCTTTCTTT. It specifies CASGSTRTGANTEAFF.

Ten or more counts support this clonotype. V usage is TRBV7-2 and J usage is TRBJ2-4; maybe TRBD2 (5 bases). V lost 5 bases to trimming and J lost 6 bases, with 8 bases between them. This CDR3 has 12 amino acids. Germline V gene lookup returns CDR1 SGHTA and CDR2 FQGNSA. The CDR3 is CASSHGGNIQYF. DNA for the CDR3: TGTGCCAGCAGCCACGGAGGAAACATTCAGTACTTC.

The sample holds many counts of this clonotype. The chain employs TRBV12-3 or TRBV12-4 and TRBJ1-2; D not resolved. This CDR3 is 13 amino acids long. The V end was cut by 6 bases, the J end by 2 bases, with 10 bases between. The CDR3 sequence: CASRLDGNYGYTF. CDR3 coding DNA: TGTGCCAGCAGACTCGACGGGAACTATGGCTACACCTTC.

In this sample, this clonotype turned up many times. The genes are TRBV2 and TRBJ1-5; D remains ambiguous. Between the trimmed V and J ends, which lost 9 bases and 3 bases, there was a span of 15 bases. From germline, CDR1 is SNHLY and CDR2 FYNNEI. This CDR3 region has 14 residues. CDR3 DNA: TGTGCCAGTAATCCGACCGGGTCCAATCAGCCCCAGCATTTT. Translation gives CASNPTGSNQPQHF.

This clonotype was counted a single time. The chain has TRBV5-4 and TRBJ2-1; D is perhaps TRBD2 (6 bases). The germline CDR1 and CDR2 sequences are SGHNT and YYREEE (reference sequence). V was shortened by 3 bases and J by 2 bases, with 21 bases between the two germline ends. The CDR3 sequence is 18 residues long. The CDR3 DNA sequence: TGTGCCAGCAGCTCCTCAAAAGGAGGGCAGTCAACCTACAATGAGCAGTTCTTC. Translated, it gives CASSSSKGGQSTYNEQFF.

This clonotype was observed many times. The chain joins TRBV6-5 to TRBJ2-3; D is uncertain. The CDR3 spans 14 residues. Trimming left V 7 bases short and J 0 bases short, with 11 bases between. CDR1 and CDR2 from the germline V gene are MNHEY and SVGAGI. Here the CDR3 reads CASTPAASTDTQYF. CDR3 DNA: TGTGCCAGCACCCCGGCAGCTAGCACAGATACGCAGTATTTT.

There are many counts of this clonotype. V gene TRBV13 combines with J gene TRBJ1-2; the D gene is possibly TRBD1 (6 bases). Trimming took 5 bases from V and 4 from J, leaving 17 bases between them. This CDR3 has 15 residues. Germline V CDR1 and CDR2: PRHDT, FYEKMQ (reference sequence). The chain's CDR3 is CASSPFVDRFYGYTF. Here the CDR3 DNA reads TGTGCCAGCAGCCCTTTTGTTGACAGGTTCTATGGCTACACCTTC.

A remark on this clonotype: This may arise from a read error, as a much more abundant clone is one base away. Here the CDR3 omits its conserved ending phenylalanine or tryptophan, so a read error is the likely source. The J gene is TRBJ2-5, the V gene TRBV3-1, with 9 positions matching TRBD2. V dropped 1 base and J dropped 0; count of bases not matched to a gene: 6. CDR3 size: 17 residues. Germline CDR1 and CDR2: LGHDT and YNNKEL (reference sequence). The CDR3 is CASSQGQRGAYQETQYS. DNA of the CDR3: TGTGCCAGCAGCCAAGGGCAGCGGGGGGCGTACCAAGAGACCCAGTACTCC.

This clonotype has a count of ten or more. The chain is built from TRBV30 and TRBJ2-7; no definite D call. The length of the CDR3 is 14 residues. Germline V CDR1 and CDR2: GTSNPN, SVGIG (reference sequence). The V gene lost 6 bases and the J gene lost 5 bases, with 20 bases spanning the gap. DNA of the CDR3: TGTGCCTGCCCCCAGTGGGAAAGATGGGACGAGCAGTACTTC. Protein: CACPQWERWDEQYF.

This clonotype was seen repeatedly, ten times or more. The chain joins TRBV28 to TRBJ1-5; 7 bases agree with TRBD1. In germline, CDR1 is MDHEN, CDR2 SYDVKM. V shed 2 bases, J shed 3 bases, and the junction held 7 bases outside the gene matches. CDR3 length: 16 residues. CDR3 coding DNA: TGTGCCAGCAGTTTAGGTTATGGACAGGACAATCAGCCCCAGCATTTT. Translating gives CASSLGYGQDNQPQHF.